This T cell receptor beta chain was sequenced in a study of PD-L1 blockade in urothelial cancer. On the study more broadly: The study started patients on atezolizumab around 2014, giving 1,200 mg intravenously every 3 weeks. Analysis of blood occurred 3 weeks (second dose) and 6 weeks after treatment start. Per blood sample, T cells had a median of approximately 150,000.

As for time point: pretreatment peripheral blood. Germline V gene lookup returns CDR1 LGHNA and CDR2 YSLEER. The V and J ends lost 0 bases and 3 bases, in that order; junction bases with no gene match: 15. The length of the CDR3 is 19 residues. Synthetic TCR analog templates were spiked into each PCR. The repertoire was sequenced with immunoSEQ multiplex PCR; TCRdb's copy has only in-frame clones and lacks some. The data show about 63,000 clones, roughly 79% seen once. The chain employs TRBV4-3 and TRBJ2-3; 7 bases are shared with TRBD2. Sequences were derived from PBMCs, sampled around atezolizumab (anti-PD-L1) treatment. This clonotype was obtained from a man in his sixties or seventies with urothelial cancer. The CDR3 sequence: CASSQDGPLERDRTDTQYF. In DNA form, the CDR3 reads TGCGCCAGCAGCCAAGATGGTCCCTTGGAGCGGGACCGAACAGATACGCAGTATTTT.